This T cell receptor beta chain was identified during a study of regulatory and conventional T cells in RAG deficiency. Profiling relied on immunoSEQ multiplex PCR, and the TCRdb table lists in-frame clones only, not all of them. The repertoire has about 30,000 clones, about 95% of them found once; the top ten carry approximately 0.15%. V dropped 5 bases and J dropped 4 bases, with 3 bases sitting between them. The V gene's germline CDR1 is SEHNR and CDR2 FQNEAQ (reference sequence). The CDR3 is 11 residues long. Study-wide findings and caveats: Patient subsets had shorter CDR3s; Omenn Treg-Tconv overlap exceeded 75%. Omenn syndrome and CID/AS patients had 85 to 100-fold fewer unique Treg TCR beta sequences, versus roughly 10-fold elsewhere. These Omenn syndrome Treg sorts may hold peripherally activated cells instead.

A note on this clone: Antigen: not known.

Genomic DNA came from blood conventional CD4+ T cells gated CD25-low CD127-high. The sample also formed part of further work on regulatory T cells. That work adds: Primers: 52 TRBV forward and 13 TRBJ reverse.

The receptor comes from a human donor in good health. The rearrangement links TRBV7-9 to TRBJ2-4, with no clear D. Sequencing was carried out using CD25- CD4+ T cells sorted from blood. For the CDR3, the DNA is TGTGCCAGCAGCCCGAAAAACATTCAGTACTTC. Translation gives CASSPKNIQYF.